This T cell receptor beta chain was profiled in a study of T-cell reconstitution after alpha-beta-depleted transplantation in children. The authors prepared the TCRbeta library with unique molecular identifiers. Each CDR3 protein gets one entry after TCRdb re-called the PCR reads with MiXCR. The data show some 830,000 distinct CDR3 sequences, with under 20% seen just once and roughly 5% held by the top ten. Trimming removed 1 base at V and 2 bases at J, with 15 bases between. Germline CDR1 is SGHDN and CDR2 is FVKESK. The CDR3 consists of 17 residues. V and J are TRBV14 and TRBJ2-1, with no clear D. The origin of this receptor is a male patient between 10 and 17 years old who had a stem cell transplant for acute lymphoblastic leukemia, so the T cells may come from the graft donor. The sequencing here drew on PBMCs, mostly from graft donor cells, taken 360 days after TCRalphabeta/CD19-depleted stem cell transplant. In DNA, the CDR3 is TGTGCCAGCAGCCAAGCCTTGCGCGTAAAACCCTACAATGAGCAGTTCTTC. Translating it yields CASSQALRVKPYNEQFF.